This paragraph covers one TCR beta chain sequence. CDR1 is DFQATT and CDR2 is SNEGSKA in the germline V gene (reference sequence). V was trimmed by 4 bases and J by 3 bases, leaving 9 bases between them. CDR3 length: 12 amino acids. The data originate from a study of CD8 T cells in Susac syndrome. RNA amounts of 0.5 to 1 ug underwent reverse transcription with random hexamers. Across 54 Vbeta and 13 Jbeta, immunoSEQ multiplex PCR amplified TCR beta CDR3. From the immunoSEQ multiplex PCR reads, TCRdb called clonotypes with MiXCR, one entry per CDR3 protein. The sample shows about 140,000 distinct CDR3 sequences, roughly 95% of them seen only once. Blood CD8+ and CD4+ T cells underwent high-throughput TCR beta sequencing. TEMRA cells were FACS-enriched, unlike CD8+ and CD4+ T cells, which were negatively isolated.

The source material was CD4+ T cells from PBMCs. The chain employs TRBV20-1 and TRBJ1-2; D not resolved. The sequence came from a human donor with multiple sclerosis. The CDR3 reads CSAIDLYYGYTF. The CDR3 coding sequence is TGCAGTGCTATCGACTTGTACTATGGCTACACCTTC.